Listed here is a single T cell receptor beta chain. The data originate from a study of blood T cell repertoires in COVID-19. The method was immunoSEQ multiplex PCR; TCRdb's version includes in-frame clones alone and lacks a portion of them. The profile shows some 200,000 clones, 80% to 90% of them singletons. Trimming took 1 base from V and 6 from J, leaving 9 bases between them. The germline CDR1 and CDR2 sequences are LGHDT and YNNKEL (reference sequence). The CDR3 length is 13 residues. V usage is TRBV3-1 (or the pseudogene TRBV3-2) and J usage is TRBJ1-1, with D possibly being TRBD1 (5 bases). This receptor was obtained from a woman between 18 and 30 years old who had recovered from COVID-19. Sequencing was performed on PBMCs or T cells enriched from blood (not recorded which). The CDR3 sequence is CASSQGDSPEAFF. DNA for the CDR3: TGTGCCAGCAGCCAAGGCGACAGCCCTGAAGCTTTCTTT.